These 28 T cell receptor beta chains were all obtained from the same sample, sequenced in a study of human T cells and chemical hapten exposure. TCRdb called the RACE reads again in MiXCR, with one record for every CDR3 protein. The repertoire includes 380,000 or so distinct CDR3 sequences, around 5.5% of them detected once, and about 7.7% sits in the top ten. Time point in this sample: pre-sensitization, week 0. As to treatment: therapeutic diphenylcyclopropenone sensitization with weekly scalp DPC. Sequenced material: whole blood, taken in connection with sensitization to the hapten diphenylcyclopropenone (DPC). Every receptor here comes from a woman younger than 35 with alopecia areata. Some clones in this sample may be carry-over from other donors' samples.

This clonotype has only a few counts. The V call is TRBV29-1, the J call TRBJ2-1, with 8 bases that match TRBD1. The germline V gene encodes CDR1 SQVTM and CDR2 ANQGSEA. Unmatched junction bases numbered 6, after V lost 2 bases and J lost 3 bases. CDR3 length equals 15 residues. DNA for the CDR3: TGCAGCGTTGAACGGACAGGGAGCGGCTACAATGAGCAGTTCTTC. Translating gives CSVERTGSGYNEQFF.

This chain uses TRBV5-1 with TRBJ2-3; D is possibly TRBD1 (5 bases). Trimming removed 7 bases from V and 0 bases from J, with 12 bases in between. Germline V lookup: CDR1 SGHRS, CDR2 YFSETQ. The CDR3 has 14 residues. CDR3 region: CASGDSASTDTQYF. The CDR3 DNA sequence: TGCGCCAGCGGCGACAGCGCTAGCACAGATACGCAGTATTTT. Full variable domain (remainder filled in from reference TRBV5-1 and TRBJ2-3): KAGVTQTPRYLIKTRGQQVTLSCSPISGHRSVSWYQQTPGQGLQFLFEYFSETQRNKGNFPGRFSGRQFSNSRSEMNVSTLELGDSALYLCASGDSASTDTQYFGPGTRLTVL.

This clonotype was found many times. V gene TRBV6-6 combines with J gene TRBJ2-7; TRBD1 agrees at 9 bases. J was trimmed by 9 bases and V by 2 bases; bases with no gene match: 11. Germline V gene sequence: CDR1 MNHNY, CDR2 SVGAGI (reference sequence). This CDR3 spans 15 amino acids. CDR3 residues: CASSYLETGGSPQYF. The CDR3 nucleotides are TGTGCCAGCAGTTACCTTGAGACAGGGGGATCACCGCAGTACTTC.

This clonotype has ten or more counts. The chain couples TRBV28 to TRBJ1-5; D not certain. V dropped 2 bases and J dropped 5 bases, with 22 bases sitting between them. This CDR3 is built from 18 residues. Germline CDR1 MDHEN, CDR2 SYDVKM. CDR3 amino acids: CASSLSLIQSRKDQPQHF. The CDR3 DNA reads TGTGCCAGCAGTTTAAGTCTCATACAGTCGAGGAAAGATCAGCCCCAGCATTTT.

This clonotype has only a few counts. The V and J genes are TRBV7-9 and TRBJ2-3, with D possibly matching TRBD1 (5 bases). Deletions cut 1 base from V and 3 bases from J, with 8 bases between. The CDR3 loop spans 14 amino acids. Germline CDR1 SEHNR, CDR2 FQNEAQ (reference sequence). The CDR3 sequence is CASSLDAGTDTQYF. CDR3 DNA sequence: TGTGCCAGCAGCTTAGATGCAGGGACAGATACGCAGTATTTT. The complete variable domain, with remaining parts taken from reference TRBV7-9 and TRBJ2-3, reads DTGVSQNPRHKITKRGQNVTFRCDPISEHNRLYWYRQTLGQGPEFLTYFQNEAQLEKSRLLSDRFSAERPKGSFSTLEIQRTEQGDSAMYLCASSLDAGTDTQYFGPGTRLTVL.

This clonotype was seen ten or more times. The chain employs TRBV6-2 or TRBV6-3 and TRBJ1-6, with TRBD1 matching 8 bases. Trimming at V came to 2 bases and at J to 10 bases, leaving 13 bases not matched to a gene. The CDR3 has 17 amino acids. Germline CDR1 and CDR2: MNHEY and SVGEGT. CDR3: CASSYDPEDRARSPLHF. The CDR3 DNA follows: TGTGCCAGCAGTTACGACCCTGAGGACAGGGCGAGATCACCCCTCCACTTT.

The chain links TRBV20-1 to TRBJ2-3; unclear D gene. V lost 4 bases and J 2 bases, leaving 13 bases between the germline ends. The CDR3 has 14 amino acids. In germline, CDR1 is DFQATT, CDR2 SNEGSKA (reference sequence). CDR3 nucleotides: TGCAGTGCTATGACCGAGCCCTTCACAGATACGCAGTATTTT. Encoded protein: CSAMTEPFTDTQYF.

Only a few counts were recorded for this clonotype. The chain joins TRBV7-9 to TRBJ2-3; possibly TRBD1 for D (6 bases). Germline values: CDR1 SEHNR, CDR2 FQNEAQ (reference sequence). Trimming pared 3 bases from V and 8 bases from J, leaving 12 bases between. The CDR3 is 13 amino acids. CDR3: CASSFRGRGTQYF. CDR3 sequence (DNA): TGTGCCAGCAGCTTCAGGGGCCGTGGTACGCAGTATTTT.

The CDR3 protein is CASSPPGQRMTEQFF. CDR3 sequence (DNA): TGTGCCAGCAGTCCCCCGGGACAGAGGATGACAGAGCAGTTCTTC. The V gene is TRBV6-6, the J gene TRBJ2-1; 7 bases fit TRBD1. CDR3 size: 15 residues. Losses at the gene ends were 5 bases for V and 10 bases for J; bases not matched to a gene: 14. Germline values: CDR1 MNHNY, CDR2 SVGAGI (reference sequence).

On this clonotype: The conserved phenylalanine or tryptophan normally closing the CDR3 is absent here, so this likely arose from a read error. V is TRBV28 and J is TRBJ2-7, with 9 bases lining up with TRBD1. Germline CDR1 and CDR2: MDHEN and SYDVKM. This CDR3 comprises 15 residues. Trimming at V came to 6 bases and at J to 3 bases, leaving 9 bases not matched to a gene. The CDR3 loop is CASSLPGTGFYEQYL. The DNA for the CDR3 is TGTGCCAGCAGCCTCCCCGGGACAGGGTTCTACGAGCAGTACTTG.

There are a few counts of this clonotype. The DNA is omitted, as the CDR3 cannot be located on it reliably, and the CDR3 follows TCRdb's listing. This chain connects TRBV7-5 to TRBJ2-7; the tabulated D call, TRBD2, remains unverified against the DNA. TRBV7-5 is noted as a pseudogene. The CDR3 adds up to 18 amino acids, both ends counted. The CDR3 spells CISVPEAYRRVLSYEQYF.

This clonotype was seen repeatedly, ten times or more. The V gene is TRBV6-2 or TRBV6-3, the J gene TRBJ1-5; D remains ambiguous. The germline V gene encodes CDR1 MNHEY and CDR2 SVGEGT. This CDR3 is 12 amino acids long. V dropped 2 bases and J dropped 7 bases, with 6 bases sitting between them. CDR3 in amino acids: CASSYPAQPQHF. The CDR3 DNA is TGTGCCAGCAGTTACCCGGCGCAGCCCCAGCATTTT.

This clonotype has just a few counts. The chain combines TRBV27 with TRBJ2-1; weak D call: TRBD1 (6 bases). CDR3 size: 16 residues. CDR1 MNHEY and CDR2 SMNVEV come from the germline V gene (reference sequence). V was trimmed by 5 bases and J by 6 bases, leaving 20 bases between them. CDR3 coding DNA: TGTGCCAGCAGTATCGAACAGGGATTCCGGAGCAATGAGCAGTTCTTC. Protein: CASSIEQGFRSNEQFF.

The rearrangement joins TRBV12-3 or TRBV12-4 to TRBJ2-7; tentatively, D is TRBD1 (6 bases). The CDR3 has 13 amino acids. The V gene lost 2 bases and the J gene lost 6 bases, with 11 bases spanning the gap. The CDR3 loop reads CASSLTPGAEQYF. The CDR3 nucleotides read TGTGCCAGCAGTTTAACACCAGGGGCCGAGCAGTACTTC.

This clonotype has only a few counts. The J gene is TRBJ1-5, the V gene TRBV7-9; no clear D. The germline gives CDR1 SEHNR, CDR2 FQNEAQ (reference sequence). V was pared by 5 bases and J by 7 bases, with 21 bases between. The CDR3 contains 16 residues. CDR3 loop: CASSLPTGSRRQPQHF. CDR3 nucleotides: TGTGCCAGCAGCCTTCCAACGGGGAGTCGGAGGCAGCCCCAGCATTTT.

The table lists this clonotype with many counts. V gene TRBV2 combines with J gene TRBJ1-1, with TRBD1 identical over 7 bases. Germline V CDR1 and CDR2: SNHLY, FYNNEI. This CDR3 is built from 13 residues. V shed 4 bases and J 3 bases; nucleotides not matched to a gene: 2. Written as DNA, the CDR3 is TGTGCCAGCAGTGGACAGGGCGACACTGAAGCTTTCTTT. Its protein is CASSGQGDTEAFF.

The chain has TRBV6-5 and TRBJ2-5, with TRBD1 matching over 8 bases. With V trimmed by 0 bases and J by 5 bases, 11 bases remained unmatched. In germline, CDR1 is MNHEY, CDR2 SVGAGI. The CDR3 consists of 17 residues. CDR3 region: CASSYSAQGALGETQYF. CDR3 coding DNA: TGTGCCAGCAGTTACTCGGCCCAGGGGGCTTTGGGTGAGACCCAGTACTTC.

This clonotype was observed a few times. The V call is TRBV5-1, the J call TRBJ2-7; no firm D call. Per the germline V gene, CDR1 is SGHRS and CDR2 is YFSETQ. V lost 0 bases and J lost 5, with 12 bases in between. The CDR3 length is 14 residues. DNA for the CDR3: TGCGCCAGCAGCTTGGGCCGGCCCCCTAACGAGCAGTACTTC. It yields the protein CASSLGRPPNEQYF.

At least ten counts were recorded for this clonotype. This chain uses TRBV4-3 with TRBJ1-3, with a possible D match to TRBD1 (5 bases). From germline, CDR1 is LGHNA and CDR2 YSLEER. The CDR3 runs to 19 residues. V lost 0 bases, J lost 3 bases, and 21 bases lay in between. DNA of the CDR3: TGCGCCAGCAGCCAAGATTGGGGCGCGGCAGGGAACTTTGGAAACACCATATATTTT. Translation gives CASSQDWGAAGNFGNTIYF.

The chain links TRBV7-9 to TRBJ1-1; D is unresolved. Trimming removed 5 bases from V and 11 bases from J, with 15 bases in between. Germline-derived CDR1 and CDR2 are SEHNR and FQNEAQ (reference sequence). The CDR3 length is 12 residues. The CDR3 spells CASSGGGGEAFF. The CDR3, as DNA: TGTGCCAGCAGCGGAGGAGGAGGAGAGGCTTTCTTT. The variable domain in full, completed from reference TRBV7-9 and TRBJ1-1, reads DTGVSQNPRHKITKRGQNVTFRCDPISEHNRLYWYRQTLGQGPEFLTYFQNEAQLEKSRLLSDRFSAERPKGSFSTLEIQRTEQGDSAMYLCASSGGGGEAFFGQGTRLTVV.

This clonotype turned up a few times. With a much larger clone just one base away, this may be a read error. The CDR3 bases are TGTGCCAGCAACAGGAACACTGAAGCTTTCTTT. Amino acid sequence: CASNRNTEAFF. The chain recombines TRBV2 with TRBJ1-1, with D unclear. Trimming removed 7 bases from V and 1 base from J, with 4 bases in between. CDR1 is SNHLY and CDR2 is FYNNEI in the germline V gene. The CDR3 is 11 amino acids.

This clonotype was observed many times. The genes are TRBV7-9 and TRBJ1-1; TRBD1 aligns across 7 bases. The CDR3 extends over 14 amino acids. The V and J ends lost 5 bases and 4 bases, in that order; junction bases with no gene match: 7. CDR1 is SEHNR and CDR2 is FQNEAQ in the germline V gene (reference sequence). CDR3 protein: CASSARQGGTEAFF. As DNA, the CDR3 is TGTGCCAGCAGCGCGAGACAGGGCGGCACTGAAGCTTTCTTT.

This chain connects TRBV7-8 to TRBJ1-1; TRBD1 matches at 12 bases. Germline CDR1 and CDR2: SGHVS and FQNEAQ. There are 15 residues in the CDR3. V shed 5 bases, J shed 7 bases, and the junction held 8 bases outside the gene matches. The CDR3: CASSPGTGGSSEAFF. DNA of the CDR3: TGTGCCAGCAGCCCCGGGACAGGGGGCTCTAGTGAAGCTTTCTTT.

This clonotype was picked up many times. V gene TRBV6-5 combines with J gene TRBJ1-5; weak D call: TRBD1 (6 bases). The CDR3 has 14 amino acids. Germline V CDR1 and CDR2: MNHEY, SVGAGI. V was trimmed by 6 bases and J by 3 bases, leaving 12 bases between them. CDR3 protein: CASSYRENNQPQHF. The CDR3 bases are TGTGCCAGCAGCTACAGGGAAAACAATCAGCCCCAGCATTTT.

This clonotype came up many times. V usage is TRBV9 and J usage is TRBJ2-3, with 8 bases matching TRBD2. Unmatched junction bases numbered 5, after V lost 0 bases and J lost 2 bases. Germline V lookup: CDR1 SGDLS, CDR2 YYNGEE. The CDR3 is 16 amino acids. CDR3 coding DNA: TGTGCCAGCAGCGTAGCTACTAGCGGATACACAGATACGCAGTATTTT. It yields the protein CASSVATSGYTDTQYF.

The table lists this clonotype with a few counts. The chain carries TRBV3-1 and TRBJ1-1, with 10 bases identical to TRBD1. The CDR3 loop spans 14 amino acids. Trimming removed 3 bases from V and 11 bases from J; junction bases left unmatched: 9. Germline loops: CDR1 LGHDT, CDR2 YNNKEL (reference sequence). This CDR3 is CASSQHRQGAPAFF. DNA of the CDR3: TGTGCCAGCAGCCAGCATAGACAGGGGGCTCCTGCTTTCTTT.

The chain links TRBV7-9 to TRBJ2-1; 7 nucleotides line up with TRBD2. Germline assignment: CDR1 SEHNR and CDR2 FQNEAQ (reference sequence). The CDR3 covers 14 residues. Trimming at V came to 10 bases and at J to 3 bases, leaving 9 bases not matched to a gene. The CDR3 is CAIPGGGDYNEQFF. The DNA of the CDR3 is TGTGCCATCCCCGGCGGGGGTGACTACAATGAGCAGTTCTTC. The whole variable domain, remainder taken from reference TRBV7-9 and TRBJ2-1, is DTGVSQNPRHKITKRGQNVTFRCDPISEHNRLYWYRQTLGQGPEFLTYFQNEAQLEKSRLLSDRFSAERPKGSFSTLEIQRTEQGDSAMYLCAIPGGGDYNEQFFGPGTRLTVL.

This clonotype was detected a few times. The gene calls are TRBV6-6 and TRBJ1-6; D remains unclear. The CDR3 contains 16 residues. Germline assignment: CDR1 MNHNY and CDR2 SVGAGI (reference sequence). V gave up 7 bases and J gave up 3 bases, with 16 bases separating them. CDR3 region: CASTRGAGNYNSPLHF. The CDR3, as DNA: TGTGCCAGCACCCGCGGCGCGGGGAACTATAATTCACCCCTCCACTTT.